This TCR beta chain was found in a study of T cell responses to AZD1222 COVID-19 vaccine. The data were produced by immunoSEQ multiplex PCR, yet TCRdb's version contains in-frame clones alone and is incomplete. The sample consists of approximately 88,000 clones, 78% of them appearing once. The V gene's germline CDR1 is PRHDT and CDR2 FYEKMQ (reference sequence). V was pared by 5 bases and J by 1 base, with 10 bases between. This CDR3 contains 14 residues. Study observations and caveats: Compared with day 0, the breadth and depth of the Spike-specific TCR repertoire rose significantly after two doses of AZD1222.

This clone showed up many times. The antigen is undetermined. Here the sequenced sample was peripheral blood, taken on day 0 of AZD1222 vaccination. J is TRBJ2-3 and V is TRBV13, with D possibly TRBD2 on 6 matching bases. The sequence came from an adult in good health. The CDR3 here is CASSRSGGTDTQYF. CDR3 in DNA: TGTGCCAGCAGCCGCTCGGGGGGCACAGATACGCAGTATTTT.